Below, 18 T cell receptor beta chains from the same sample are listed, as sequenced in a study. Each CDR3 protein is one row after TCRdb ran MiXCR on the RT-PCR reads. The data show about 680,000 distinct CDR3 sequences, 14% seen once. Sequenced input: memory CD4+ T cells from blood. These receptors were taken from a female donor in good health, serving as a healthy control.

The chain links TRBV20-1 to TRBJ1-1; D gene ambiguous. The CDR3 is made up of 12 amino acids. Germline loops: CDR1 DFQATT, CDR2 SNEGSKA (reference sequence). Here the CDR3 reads CRGSEGSAEAFF. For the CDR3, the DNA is TGCAGGGGTTCTGAGGGATCCGCTGAAGCTTTCTTT.

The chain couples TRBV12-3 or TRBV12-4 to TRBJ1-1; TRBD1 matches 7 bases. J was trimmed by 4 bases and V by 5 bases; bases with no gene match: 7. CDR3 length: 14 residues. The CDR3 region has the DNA TGTGCCAGCAGTCTACAGGGGCGGGTCACTGAAGCTTTCTTT. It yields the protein CASSLQGRVTEAFF.

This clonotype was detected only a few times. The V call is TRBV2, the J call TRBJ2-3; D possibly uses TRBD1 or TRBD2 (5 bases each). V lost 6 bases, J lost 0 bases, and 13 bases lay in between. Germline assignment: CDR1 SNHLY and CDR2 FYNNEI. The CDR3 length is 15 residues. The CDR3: CASRRDAASTDTQYF. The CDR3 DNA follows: TGTGCCAGCAGACGGGACGCCGCTAGCACAGATACGCAGTATTTT.

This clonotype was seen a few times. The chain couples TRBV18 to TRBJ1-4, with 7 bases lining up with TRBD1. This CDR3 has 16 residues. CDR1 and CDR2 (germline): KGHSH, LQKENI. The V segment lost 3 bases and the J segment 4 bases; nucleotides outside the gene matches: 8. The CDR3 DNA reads TGTGCCAGCTCACCTTTATTGGGACAGAGTAATGAAAAACTGTTTTTT. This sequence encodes CASSPLLGQSNEKLFF.

CDR3 loop: CASSPGRMYEQFF. The CDR3 coding sequence is TGTGCCAGCAGCCCAGGGAGAATGTATGAGCAGTTCTTC. The V and J genes are TRBV7-2 and TRBJ2-1, with D perhaps being TRBD1 or TRBD2 (5 bases each). Per the germline V gene, CDR1 is SGHTA and CDR2 is FQGNSA. This CDR3 contains 13 residues. Trimming removed 5 bases from V and 8 bases from J, with 13 bases in between.

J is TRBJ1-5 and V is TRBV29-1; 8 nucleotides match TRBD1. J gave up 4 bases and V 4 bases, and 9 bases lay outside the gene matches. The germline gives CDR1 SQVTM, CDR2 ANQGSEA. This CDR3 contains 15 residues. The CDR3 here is CSVVLRDRGNQPQHF. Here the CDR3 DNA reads TGCAGCGTTGTCCTCCGAGACAGGGGTAATCAGCCCCAGCATTTT.

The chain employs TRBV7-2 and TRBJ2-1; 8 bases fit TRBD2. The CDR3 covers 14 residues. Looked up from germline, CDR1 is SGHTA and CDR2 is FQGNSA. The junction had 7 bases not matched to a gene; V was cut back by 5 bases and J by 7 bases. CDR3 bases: TGTGCCAGCAGCCCCCTTGCTAGCGGGAATGAGCAGTTCTTC. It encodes CASSPLASGNEQFF.

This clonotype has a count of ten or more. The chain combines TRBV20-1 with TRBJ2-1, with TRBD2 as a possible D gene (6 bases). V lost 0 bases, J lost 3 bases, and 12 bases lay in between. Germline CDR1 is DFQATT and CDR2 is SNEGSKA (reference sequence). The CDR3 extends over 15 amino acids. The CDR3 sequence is CSARDLLAVYNEQFF. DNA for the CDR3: TGCAGTGCTAGAGATTTACTAGCAGTCTACAATGAGCAGTTCTTC.

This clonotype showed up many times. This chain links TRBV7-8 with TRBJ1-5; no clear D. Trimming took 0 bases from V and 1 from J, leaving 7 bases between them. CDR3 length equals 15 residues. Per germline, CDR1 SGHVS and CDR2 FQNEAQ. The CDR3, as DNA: TGTGCCAGCAGCTTAGCCGAGGGCAGCAATCAGCCCCAGCATTTT. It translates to CASSLAEGSNQPQHF.

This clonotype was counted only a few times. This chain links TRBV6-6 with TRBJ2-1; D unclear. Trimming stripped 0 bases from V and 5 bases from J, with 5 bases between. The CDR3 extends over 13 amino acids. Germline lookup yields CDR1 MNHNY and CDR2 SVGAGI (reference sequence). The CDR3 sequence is CASSYSYNNEQFF. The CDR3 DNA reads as TGTGCCAGCAGTTACTCGTATAACAATGAGCAGTTCTTC.

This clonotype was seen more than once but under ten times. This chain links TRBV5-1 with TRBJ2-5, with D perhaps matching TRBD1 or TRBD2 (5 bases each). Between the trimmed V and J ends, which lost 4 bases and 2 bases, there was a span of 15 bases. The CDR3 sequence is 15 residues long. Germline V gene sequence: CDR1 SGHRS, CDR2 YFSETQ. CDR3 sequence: CASSTGPWGQETQYF. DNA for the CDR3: TGCGCCAGCAGCACGGGACCCTGGGGGCAAGAGACCCAGTACTTC.

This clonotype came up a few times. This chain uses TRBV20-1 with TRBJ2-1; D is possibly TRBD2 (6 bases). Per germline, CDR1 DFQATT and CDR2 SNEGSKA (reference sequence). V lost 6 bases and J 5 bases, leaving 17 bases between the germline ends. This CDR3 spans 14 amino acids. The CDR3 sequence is CSARDGQRHNEQFF. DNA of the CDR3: TGCAGTGCGCGGGACGGTCAAAGACACAATGAGCAGTTCTTC.

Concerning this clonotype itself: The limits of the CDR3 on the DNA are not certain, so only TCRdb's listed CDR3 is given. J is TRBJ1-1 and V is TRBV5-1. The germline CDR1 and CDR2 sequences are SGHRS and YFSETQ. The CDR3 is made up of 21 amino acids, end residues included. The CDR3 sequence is CASSFYICSASHRSMNTEAFF.

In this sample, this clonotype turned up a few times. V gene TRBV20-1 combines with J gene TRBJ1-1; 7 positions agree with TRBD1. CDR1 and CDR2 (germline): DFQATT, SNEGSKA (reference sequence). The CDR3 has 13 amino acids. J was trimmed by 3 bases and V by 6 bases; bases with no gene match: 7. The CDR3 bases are TGCAGTGCCAACATCGACAGGGACACTGAAGCTTTCTTT. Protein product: CSANIDRDTEAFF.

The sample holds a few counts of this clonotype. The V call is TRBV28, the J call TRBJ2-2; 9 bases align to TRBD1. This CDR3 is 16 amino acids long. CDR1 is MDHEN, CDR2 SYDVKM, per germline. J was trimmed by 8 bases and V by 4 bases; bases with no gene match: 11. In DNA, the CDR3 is TGTGCCAGCAGTTCACAGGGGGCGAATCATCCGGGGGAGCTGTTTTTT. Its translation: CASSSQGANHPGELFF.

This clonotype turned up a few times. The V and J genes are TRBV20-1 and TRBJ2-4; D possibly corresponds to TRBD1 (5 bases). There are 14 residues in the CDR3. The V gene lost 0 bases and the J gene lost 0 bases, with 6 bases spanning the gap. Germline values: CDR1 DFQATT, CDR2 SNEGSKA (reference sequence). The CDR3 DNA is TGCAGTGCTAGAGATCAGGGAGCCAAAAACATTCAGTACTTC. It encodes CSARDQGAKNIQYF.

The CDR3 DNA sequence: TGTGCCAGCAGCCCTAGAGCGCTTCGGACTAGCGGGGGGAGCACAGATACGCAGTATTTT. This translates into CASSPRALRTSGGSTDTQYF. The V gene is TRBV7-2, the J gene TRBJ2-3; 14 nucleotides align to TRBD2. Germline values: CDR1 SGHTA, CDR2 FQGNSA. After removal of 5 bases from V and 0 bases from J, the junction contained 13 bases not matched to a gene. The CDR3 runs to 20 residues.

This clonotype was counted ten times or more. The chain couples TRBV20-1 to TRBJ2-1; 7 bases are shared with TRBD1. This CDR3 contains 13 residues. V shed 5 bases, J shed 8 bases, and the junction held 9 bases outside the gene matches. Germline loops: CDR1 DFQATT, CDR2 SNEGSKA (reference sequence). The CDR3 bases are TGCAGTGCTTGGGGACAGACCGGGTATGAGCAGTTCTTC. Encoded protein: CSAWGQTGYEQFF.